This T cell receptor (beta chain) emerged from a study of TIL therapy for anti-PD-1-resistant metastatic lung cancer. Across the study: Median patient age was approximately 59, ranging roughly 38-75 years.

This was the immunoSEQ v3 assay. Measured with immunoSEQ multiplex PCR; TCRdb has only the in-frame clones, and not every one. The sample has about 32,000 clones, about 70% seen once. Within the sample, this clone is medium-sized. The limits of the CDR3 on the DNA are not certain, so only TCRdb's listed CDR3 is given. Specified time point: pre-treatment sample, taken before nivolumab and TIL therapy. The source is a woman aged 25 to 80 with non-small cell lung cancer. Sequencing was performed on blood, taken at baseline.

CDR3 loop: CASSPRVGPGYTF. The rearrangement joins TRBV7-8 to TRBJ1-2. The CDR3 length is 13 residues, termini included. Germline CDR1 is SGHVS and CDR2 is FQNEAQ.